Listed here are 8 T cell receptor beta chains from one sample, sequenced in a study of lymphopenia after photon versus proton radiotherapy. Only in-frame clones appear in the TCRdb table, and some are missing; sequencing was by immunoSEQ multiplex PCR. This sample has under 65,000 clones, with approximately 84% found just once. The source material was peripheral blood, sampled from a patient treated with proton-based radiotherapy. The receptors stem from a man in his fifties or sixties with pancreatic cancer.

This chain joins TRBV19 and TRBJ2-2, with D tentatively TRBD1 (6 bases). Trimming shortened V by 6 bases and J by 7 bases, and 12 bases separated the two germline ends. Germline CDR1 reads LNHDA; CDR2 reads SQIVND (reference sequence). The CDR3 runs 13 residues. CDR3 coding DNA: TGTGCCAGTAGCGTCAGGGGTGTCGGGGAGCTGTTTTTT. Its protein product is CASSVRGVGELFF.

The CDR3 spells CSAKLGLAGGPMGTGELFF. The CDR3 DNA follows: TGCAGCGCCAAATTGGGTCTAGCGGGAGGGCCTATGGGAACCGGGGAGCTGTTTTTT. This rearrangement joins TRBV29-1 to TRBJ2-2, with 12 bases aligning to TRBD2. The CDR3 consists of 19 residues. Per the germline V gene, CDR1 is SQVTM and CDR2 is ANQGSEA. Trimming at V came to 7 bases and at J to 5 bases, leaving 20 bases not matched to a gene.

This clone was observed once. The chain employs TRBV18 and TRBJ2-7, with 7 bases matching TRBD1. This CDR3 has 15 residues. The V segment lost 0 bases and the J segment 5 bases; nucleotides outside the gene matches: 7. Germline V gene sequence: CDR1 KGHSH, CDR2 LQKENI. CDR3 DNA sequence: TGTGCCAGCTCACCACCGACGACAGGGATCCACGAGCAGTACTTC. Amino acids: CASSPPTTGIHEQYF.

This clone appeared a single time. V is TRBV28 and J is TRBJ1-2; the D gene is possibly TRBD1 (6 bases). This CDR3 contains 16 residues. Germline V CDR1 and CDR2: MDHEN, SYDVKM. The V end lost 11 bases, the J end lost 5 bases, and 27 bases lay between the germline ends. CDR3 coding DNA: TGTGCCCATAAGGCCCTAGGAGAGACAGGCCAGTATGGCTACACCTTC. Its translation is CAHKALGETGQYGYTF.

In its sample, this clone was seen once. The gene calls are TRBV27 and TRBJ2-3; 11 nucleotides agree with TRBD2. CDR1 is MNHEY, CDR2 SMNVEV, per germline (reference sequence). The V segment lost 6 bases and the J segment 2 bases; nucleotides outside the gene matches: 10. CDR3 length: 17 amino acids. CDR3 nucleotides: TGTGCCAGCAGCCATAACCCGGGACTAGCGGCCACAGATACGCAGTATTTT. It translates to CASSHNPGLAATDTQYF.

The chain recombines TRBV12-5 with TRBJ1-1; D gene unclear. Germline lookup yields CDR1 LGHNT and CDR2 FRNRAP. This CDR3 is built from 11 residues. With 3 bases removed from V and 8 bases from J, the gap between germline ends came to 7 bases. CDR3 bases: TGTGCTAGTGGTTTTGGGCAGGAAGCTTTCTTT. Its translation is CASGFGQEAFF.

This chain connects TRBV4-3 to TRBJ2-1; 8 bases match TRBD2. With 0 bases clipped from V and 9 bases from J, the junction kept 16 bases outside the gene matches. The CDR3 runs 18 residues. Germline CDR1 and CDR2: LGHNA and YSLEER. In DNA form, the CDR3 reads TGCGCCAGCAGCCAAGAGTTTGCGGGAGGTCGTCTAGTCGGTGAGCAGTTCTTC. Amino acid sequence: CASSQEFAGGRLVGEQFF.

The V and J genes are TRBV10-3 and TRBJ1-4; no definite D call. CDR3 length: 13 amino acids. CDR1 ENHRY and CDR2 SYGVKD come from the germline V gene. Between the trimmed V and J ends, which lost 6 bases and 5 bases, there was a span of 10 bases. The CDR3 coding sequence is TGTGCCATCAGCGGCCGAGTGAATGAAAAACTGTTTTTT. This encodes CAISGRVNEKLFF.